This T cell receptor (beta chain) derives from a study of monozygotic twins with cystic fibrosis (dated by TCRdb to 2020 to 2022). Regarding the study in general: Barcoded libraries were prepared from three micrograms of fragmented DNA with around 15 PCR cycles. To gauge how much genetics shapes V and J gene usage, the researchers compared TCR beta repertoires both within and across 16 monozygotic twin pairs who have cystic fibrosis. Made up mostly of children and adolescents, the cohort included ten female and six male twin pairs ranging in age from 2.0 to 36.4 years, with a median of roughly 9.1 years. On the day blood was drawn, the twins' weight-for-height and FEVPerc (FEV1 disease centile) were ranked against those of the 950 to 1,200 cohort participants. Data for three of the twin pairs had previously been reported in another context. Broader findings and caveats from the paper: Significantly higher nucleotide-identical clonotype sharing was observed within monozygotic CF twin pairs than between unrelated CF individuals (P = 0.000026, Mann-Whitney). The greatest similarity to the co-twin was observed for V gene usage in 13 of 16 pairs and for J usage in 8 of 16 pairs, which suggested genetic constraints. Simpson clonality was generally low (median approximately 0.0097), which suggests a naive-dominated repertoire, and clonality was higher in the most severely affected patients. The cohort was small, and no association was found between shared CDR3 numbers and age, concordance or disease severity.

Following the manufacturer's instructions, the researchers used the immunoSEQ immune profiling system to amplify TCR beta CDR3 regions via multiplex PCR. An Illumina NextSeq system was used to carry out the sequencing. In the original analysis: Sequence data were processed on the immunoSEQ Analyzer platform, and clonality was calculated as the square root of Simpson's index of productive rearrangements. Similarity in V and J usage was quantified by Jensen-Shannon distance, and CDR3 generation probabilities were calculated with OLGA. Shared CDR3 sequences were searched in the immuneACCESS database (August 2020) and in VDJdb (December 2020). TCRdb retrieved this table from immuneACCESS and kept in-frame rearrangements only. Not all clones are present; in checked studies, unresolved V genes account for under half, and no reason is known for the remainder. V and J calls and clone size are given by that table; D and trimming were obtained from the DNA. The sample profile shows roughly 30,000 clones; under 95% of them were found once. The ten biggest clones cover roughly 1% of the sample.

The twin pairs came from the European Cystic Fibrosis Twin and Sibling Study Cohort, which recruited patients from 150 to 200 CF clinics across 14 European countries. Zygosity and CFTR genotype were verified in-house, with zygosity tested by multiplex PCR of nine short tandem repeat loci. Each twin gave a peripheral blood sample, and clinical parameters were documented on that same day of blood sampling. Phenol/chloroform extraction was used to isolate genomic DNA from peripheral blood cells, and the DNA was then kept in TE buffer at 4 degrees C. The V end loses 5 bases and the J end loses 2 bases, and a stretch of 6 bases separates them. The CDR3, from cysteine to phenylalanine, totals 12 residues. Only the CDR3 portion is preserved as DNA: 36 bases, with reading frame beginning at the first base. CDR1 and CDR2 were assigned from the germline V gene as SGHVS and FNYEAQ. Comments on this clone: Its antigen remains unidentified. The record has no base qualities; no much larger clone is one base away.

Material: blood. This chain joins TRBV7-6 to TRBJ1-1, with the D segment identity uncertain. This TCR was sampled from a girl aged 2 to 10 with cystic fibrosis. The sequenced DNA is TGTGCCAGCAGCGGTCTAAACACTGAAGCTTTCTTT. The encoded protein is CASSGLNTEAFF. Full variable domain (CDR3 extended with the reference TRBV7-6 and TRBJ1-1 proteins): GAGVSQSPRYKVTKRGQDVALRCDPISGHVSLYWYRQALGQGPEFLTYFNYEAQQDKSGLPNDRFSAERPEGSISTLTIQRTEQRDSAMYRCASSGLNTEAFFGQGTRLTVV.